One T cell receptor (beta chain) is described in this entry. Antigen: not known. This CDR3 region has 14 residues. CDR1 is KGHSH, CDR2 LQKENI, per germline. Trimming left V 3 bases short and J 2 bases short, with 11 bases between. The data stem from a study of a mutant IDH1 vaccine in newly diagnosed glioma. The wider study: Beforehand, treatment had been radiotherapy, temozolomide, or both; the majority received both. Visit V12 was conducted at week 35 as the safety follow-up. Visit V13 came later, at week 47.

Profiling relied on immunoSEQ multiplex PCR, and the TCRdb table lists in-frame clones only, not all of them. The sample comprises about 69,000 clones, around nine tenths of which are singletons, and more than 1.5% rests with the top ten. Time point reported: week 35, safety follow-up. Each dose of the vaccine consisted of 300 ug of mutant IDH1 20-mer peptide, with topical imiquimod. Each donor presented with a new WHO grade 3 or 4 astrocytoma that tested IDH1-mutant and showed ATRX loss. Sample: PBMCs, taken from a glioma patient whose treatment included an IDH1 peptide vaccine. The source of this sequence is a man aged 25-45 years with glioma. The chain has TRBV18 and TRBJ2-7; a weak D match, TRBD2 (5 bases). The CDR3 sequence: CASSPSGVAYEQYF. For the CDR3, the DNA is TGTGCCAGCTCACCCTCCGGGGTAGCCTACGAGCAGTACTTC.